The sequence of this T cell receptor beta chain was determined in a study of control samples from healthy donors and cancer patients. Only in-frame clones appear in the TCRdb table, and some are missing; sequencing was by immunoSEQ multiplex PCR. The sample records roughly 64,000 clones, 90% being singletons. The receptor's source is a woman aged 50 to 65 with colorectal cancer. The material sequenced was PBMCs.

CDR3 in amino acids: CAWRGQAHQPQHF. The CDR3 DNA sequence: TGTGCCTGGAGAGGACAGGCCCATCAGCCCCAGCATTTT. The chain couples TRBV30 to TRBJ1-5, with 7 bases fitting TRBD1. Germline V gene sequence: CDR1 GTSNPN, CDR2 SVGIG (reference sequence). V shed 3 bases, J shed 5 bases, and the junction held 4 bases outside the gene matches. The CDR3 runs 13 residues.